This is a list of T cell receptor beta chains from one sample in a study of shared clonotypes between healthy human individuals. Profiling relied on immunoSEQ multiplex PCR, and the TCRdb table lists in-frame clones only, not all of them. The profile shows 2.3 million or so clones, roughly 93% of them singletons. The sample taken for sequencing was naive CD4+ T cells from PBMCs. The receptors were gathered from a man between 18 and 35 years old in good health. Some clones in this sample may be carry-over from other donors' samples. Both conserved end residues are part of each CDR3. A D gene is named only where the DNA matches it firmly. A row's size may be missing; if present it is once, few, many or a size class.

D	V	J	size	CDR3	DNA
TRBD2	TRBV5-1	TRBJ2-5	NA	CASSGLAGGGRETQYF	TGCGCCAGCAGTGGGCTAGCGGGAGGTGGTAGAGAGACCCAGTACTTC
NA	TRBV7-9	TRBJ2-3	once	CASTSGPRGTDTQYF	TGTGCCAGCACATCCGGGCCCCGAGGGACAGATACGCAGTATTTT
NA	TRBV25-1	TRBJ1-1	NA	CASSEYSGVTEAFF	TGTGCCAGCAGTGAATATTCGGGGGTTACTGAAGCTTTCTTT
NA	TRBV30	TRBJ1-3	NA	CAWTGLRGNTIYF	TGTGCCTGGACGGGGCTCCGAGGAAACACCATATATTTT
NA	TRBV28	TRBJ1-4	NA	CASSFSSFGNEKLFF	TGTGCCAGCAGTTTTTCCTCCTTTGGTAATGAAAAACTGTTTTTT
TRBD1	TRBV5-1	TRBJ1-1	NA	CASSPQGASTEAFF	TGCGCCAGCAGCCCACAGGGGGCAAGCACTGAAGCTTTCTTT
NA	TRBV5-1	TRBJ1-4	NA	CASRARANEKLFF	TGCGCCAGCAGGGCCAGGGCGAATGAAAAACTGTTTTTT
TRBD1	TRBV27	TRBJ1-2	once	CASRKDRDYGYTF	TGTGCCAGCAGGAAGGACAGGGATTATGGCTACACCTTC
NA	TRBV9	TRBJ2-3	NA	CASSPPPYTDTQYF	TGTGCCAGCAGCCCCCCCCCTTACACAGATACGCAGTATTTT
NA	TRBV4-2	TRBJ1-5	once	CASSQGSSRVSNQPQHF	TGTGCCAGCAGCCAAGGGTCAAGCAGGGTAAGCAATCAGCCCCAGCATTTT
NA	TRBV5-4	TRBJ1-2	few	CASSLDSYGYTF	TGTGCCAGCAGCTTGGACAGCTATGGCTACACCTTC
TRBD2	TRBV10-1	TRBJ2-1	NA	CASSRLAGDCPNEQFF	TGCGCCAGCAGTCGACTAGCGGGAGACTGCCCCAATGAGCAGTTCTTC
NA	TRBV7-3	TRBJ2-2	NA	CASSYQPTGELFF	TGTGCCAGCAGCTACCAACCCACCGGGGAGCTGTTTTTT
TRBD1	TRBV9	TRBJ2-3	NA	CASSVFQGAGDTQYF	TGTGCCAGCAGCGTATTCCAGGGGGCCGGAGATACGCAGTATTTT
TRBD1	TRBV9	TRBJ2-5	few	CASSADRGNQETQYF	TGTGCCAGCAGCGCCGACAGGGGTAACCAAGAGACCCAGTACTTC
TRBD2	TRBV5-1	TRBJ2-1	NA	CASSPLAGSYNEQFF	TGCGCCAGCAGCCCACTAGCGGGAAGCTACAATGAGCAGTTCTTC
TRBD2	TRBV19	TRBJ2-7	once	CASQAGGSYEQYF	TGTGCCAGCCAAGCGGGAGGGTCCTACGAGCAGTACTTC
TRBD1	TRBV19	TRBJ2-3	NA	CASSTSTGFTDTQYF	TGTGCCAGTAGTACTTCGACAGGGTTCACAGATACGCAGTATTTT
NA	TRBV5-1	TRBJ1-2	NA	CASSLDTASGGYTF	TGCGCCAGCAGCTTGGATACAGCCTCTGGTGGCTACACCTTC
NA	TRBV6-6	TRBJ1-5	few	CASSFPEYQPQHF	TGTGCCAGCAGTTTCCCCGAGTATCAGCCCCAGCATTTT
TRBD1	TRBV4-2	TRBJ2-7	NA	CASSLGQGISYEQYF	TGTGCCAGCAGCCTAGGACAGGGGATATCCTACGAGCAGTACTTC
TRBD2	TRBV11-3	TRBJ2-1	NA	CASSGTREGEQFF	TGTGCCAGCAGCGGGACTAGAGAGGGTGAGCAGTTCTTC
NA	TRBV28	TRBJ2-7	NA	CASRIGVTYEQYF	TGTGCCAGCAGGATAGGGGTCACCTACGAGCAGTACTTC
NA	TRBV2	TRBJ2-3	NA	CASSVWSDTQYF	TGTGCCAGCAGTGTTTGGTCCGATACGCAGTATTTT
NA	TRBV7-3	TRBJ2-1	NA	CASSQSPGQRHNEQFF	TGTGCCAGCAGCCAGAGTCCGGGACAAAGGCACAATGAGCAGTTCTTC
NA	TRBV19	TRBJ1-4	NA	CASSITGGREKLFF	TGTGCCAGTAGTATAACTGGGGGAAGAGAAAAACTGTTTTTT
TRBD2	TRBV30	TRBJ2-1	once	CAWSRGLAGGPEQFF	TGTGCCTGGAGTCGAGGTCTAGCGGGAGGTCCTGAGCAGTTCTTC
NA	TRBV5-6	TRBJ2-7	NA	CASSLQVGVHEQYF	TGTGCCAGCAGCTTGCAAGTGGGAGTACACGAGCAGTACTTC
NA	TRBV9	TRBJ2-7	once	CASSVGGSPVWDEQYF	TGTGCCAGCAGCGTAGGGGGCTCGCCGGTATGGGACGAGCAGTACTTC
NA	TRBV2	TRBJ2-3	NA	CASRQGQGGIRITDTQYF	TGTGCCAGCAGGCAGGGTCAGGGGGGAATACGGATAACAGATACGCAGTATTTT
TRBD1	TRBV7-2	TRBJ1-2	once	CASSLVGTGAGGGYGYTF	TGTGCCAGCAGCTTAGTTGGGACAGGGGCCGGGGGAGGTTATGGCTACACCTTC
NA	TRBV7-2	TRBJ1-4	once	CASSLTGSNEKLFF	TGTGCCAGCAGCCTGACAGGCTCTAATGAAAAACTGTTTTTT
NA	TRBV18	TRBJ1-3	once	CASSQQGLGNTIYF	TGTGCCAGCTCCCAACAGGGACTTGGAAACACCATATATTTT
TRBD2	TRBV4-2	TRBJ2-1	NA	CASSKLAGNYNEQFF	TGTGCCAGCAGCAAGCTAGCGGGAAACTACAATGAGCAGTTCTTC
TRBD1	TRBV7-3	TRBJ1-1	NA	CASSSTGAGTEAFF	TGTGCCAGCAGCTCCACAGGGGCTGGGACTGAAGCTTTCTTT
TRBD1	TRBV10-1	TRBJ1-1	NA	CARSGTGYRNTEAFF	TGCGCCCGAAGCGGGACAGGGTATAGGAACACTGAAGCTTTCTTT
TRBD2	TRBV14	TRBJ2-1	NA	CASSHTSGPYNEQFF	TGTGCCAGCAGCCATACTAGCGGACCATACAATGAGCAGTTCTTC
NA	TRBV28	TRBJ1-2	NA	CASSSPGLQGLYGYTF	TGTGCCAGCAGTTCCCCGGGGCTCCAGGGGTTATATGGCTACACCTTC
NA	TRBV6-1	TRBJ1-5	NA	CASTAYSNQPQHF	TGTGCCAGCACCGCCTACAGCAATCAGCCCCAGCATTTT
NA	TRBV6-5	TRBJ1-1	NA	CASRDGGAVNTEAFF	TGTGCCAGCAGGGACGGTGGGGCGGTGAACACTGAAGCTTTCTTT
TRBD2	TRBV28	TRBJ2-7	NA	CASSPGGSGGLYEQYF	TGTGCCAGCAGCCCAGGGGGTAGCGGGGGCCTATACGAGCAGTACTTC
TRBD2	TRBV27	TRBJ2-1	NA	CASSSGGPSNEQFF	TGTGCCAGCAGTTCGGGAGGGCCTAGCAATGAGCAGTTCTTC
NA	TRBV2	TRBJ2-3	NA	CAGTRGDTQYF	TGTGCCGGAACACGGGGTGATACGCAGTATTTT
NA	TRBV5-1	TRBJ1-5	NA	CASTGRRADGRLSNQPQHF	TGCGCCAGCACTGGGAGACGGGCTGACGGCAGATTAAGCAATCAGCCCCAGCATTTT
TRBD1	TRBV20-1	TRBJ1-1	NA	CSARDRGEAFF	TGCAGTGCTAGGGACAGGGGGGAAGCTTTCTTT
NA	TRBV19	TRBJ2-2	NA	CASSKLGGELFF	TGTGCCAGTAGTAAACTAGGCGGGGAGCTGTTTTTT